The 3 T cell receptor beta chains given below trace back to one sample, sequenced in a study of shared clonotypes between healthy human individuals (dated by TCRdb to 2020 to 2021). Library preparation was by the immunoSEQ multiplex PCR assay. TCRdb took this table from immuneACCESS and kept in-frame rearrangements with V and J called. Such tables lack part of the clones; where checked against another copy, unresolved V genes explain under half of the gap, and the rest is unexplained. This sample lists about 110,000 clones; around 65% were detected once. Together, the top ten hold around 26% of the sample. Source material: memory CD8+ T cells sorted from blood. This specimen's cell subset or site label, interpreted: CD45RO+ cells pooled with CCR7-negative TemRA cells. The receptors come from a woman aged 25-40 years in good health.

This clone counts as medium-sized. The limits of the CDR3 on the DNA are not certain, so only TCRdb's listed CDR3 is given. The V and J genes are TRBV6-4 and TRBJ2-1; the table calls TRBD2, which could not be checked here. Inclusive of both ends, the CDR3 amounts to 16 amino acids. Per the germline V gene, CDR1 is MRHNA and CDR2 is SNTAGT. CDR3 region: CASSDSSRDFGNEQFF.

CDR3 protein: CASSTRGSFMREQYF. In DNA, the CDR3 is TGTGCCAGCTCAACTCGGGGTTCCTTCATGCGCGAGCAGTACTTC. V usage is TRBV28 and J usage is TRBJ2-7, with TRBD2 as a possible D gene (5 bases). V dropped 8 bases and J dropped 6 bases, with 23 bases sitting between them. The CDR3 consists of 15 residues. Germline V gives CDR1 MDHEN, CDR2 SYDVKM. Using reference TRBV28 and TRBJ2-7 for the parts outside the CDR3, the full variable domain is DVKVTQSSRYLVKRTGEKVFLECVQDMDHENMFWYRQDPGLGLRLIYFSYDVKMKEKGDIPEGYSVSREKKERFSLILESASTNQTSMYLCASSTRGSFMREQYFGPGTRLTVT.

The chain uses TRBV5-1 and TRBJ2-7; possibly TRBD1 for D (7 bases). Germline CDR1 SGHRS, CDR2 YFSETQ. This CDR3 is built from 15 residues. Trimming cost V 1 base and J 4 bases, with 15 bases left between them. This CDR3 reads CASSLIGAGGYEQYF. CDR3 DNA: TGCGCCAGCAGCTTGATAGGGGCAGGGGGGTACGAGCAGTACTTC.